The source of this T cell receptor (beta chain) is a study of chemoradiotherapy in HPV16-positive cancers. Study summary: Candidate HPV-specific T-cell clones and common TCR motifs came from functional assays in a couple of HPV16-positive patients.

Whole-study results and caveats: HPV-specific T cells were functionally defined from only two HPV16-positive patients.

To note about this clone: Its antigen is currently unknown.

CDR3 length: 11 amino acids. Germline lookup yields CDR1 GTSNPN and CDR2 SVGIG (reference sequence). Trimming left V 4 bases short and J 1 base short, with 4 bases between. Some clones are missing from TCRdb's copy, which holds only in-frame ones; the method was immunoSEQ multiplex PCR. The sample comprises 2,500 to 3,500 clones, roughly 90% of which are singletons, and less than 4.5% rests with the top ten. The sequenced sample was tumor tissue, obtained from a patient who underwent chemoradiotherapy. The genes are TRBV30 and TRBJ1-1; D is uncertain. This receptor was obtained from a human donor with HPV-associated anogenital cancer. Here the CDR3 DNA reads TGTGCCTGGAATGGGAACACTGAAGCTTTCTTT. Encoded protein: CAWNGNTEAFF.